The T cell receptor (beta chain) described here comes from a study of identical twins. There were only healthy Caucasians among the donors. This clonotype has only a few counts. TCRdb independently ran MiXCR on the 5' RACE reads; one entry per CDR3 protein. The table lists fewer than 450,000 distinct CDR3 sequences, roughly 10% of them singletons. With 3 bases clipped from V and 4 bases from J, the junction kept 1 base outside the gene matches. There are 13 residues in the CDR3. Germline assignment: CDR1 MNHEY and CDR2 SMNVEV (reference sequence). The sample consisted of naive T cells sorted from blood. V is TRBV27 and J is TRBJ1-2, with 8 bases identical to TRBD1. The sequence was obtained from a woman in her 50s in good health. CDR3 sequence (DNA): TGTGCCAGCAGTTTCGACAGGGGCTATGGCTACACCTTC. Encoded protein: CASSFDRGYGYTF.